This entry describes one TCR beta chain. The antigen remains unidentified. At one boundary the junction diverges from the germline segment, which might be a read error. This CDR3 is built from 15 residues. In germline, CDR1 is SGHTA, CDR2 FQGNSA. This sample stems from a study of T-cell reconstitution after alpha-beta-depleted transplantation in children. Study-wide findings and caveats: Several hundred graft clones that had expanded were reportedly the source of alpha-beta T cells about two months after transplant. Diversity and T-cell counts at one year after transplant derived mostly from new T cells. Surviving recipient cells, namely T cells and thymic progenitors, were the source of high day-60 TCRbeta diversity in some patients.

Unique molecular identifiers tagged the TCRbeta library. TCRdb ran MiXCR on the PCR reads and lists one entry per CDR3 protein. The repertoire includes roughly 100,000 distinct CDR3 sequences, roughly 7.1% of them detected once, and about 17% sits in the top ten. The chain links TRBV7-2 to TRBJ2-1; D might be TRBD1 (7 bases). This TCR derives from a boy under 10 years old with acute lymphoblastic leukemia, due to receive a stem cell transplant. The specimen comprised PBMCs, sampled before TCRalphabeta/CD19-depleted stem cell transplant. The CDR3, as DNA: TGTGCCAGCACCTTAGGGGGGACAGTAGGAAATGAGCAGTTCTTC. This sequence encodes CASTLGGTVGNEQFF.